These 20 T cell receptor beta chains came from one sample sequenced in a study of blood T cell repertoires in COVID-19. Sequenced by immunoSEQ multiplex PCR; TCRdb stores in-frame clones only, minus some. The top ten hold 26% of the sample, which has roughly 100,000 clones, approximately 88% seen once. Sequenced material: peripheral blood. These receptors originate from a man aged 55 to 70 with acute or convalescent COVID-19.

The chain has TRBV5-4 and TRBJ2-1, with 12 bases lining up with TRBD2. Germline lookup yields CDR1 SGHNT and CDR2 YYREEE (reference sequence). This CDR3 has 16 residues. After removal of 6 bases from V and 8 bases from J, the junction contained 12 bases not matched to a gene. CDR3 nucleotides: TGTGCCAGCACTCCTCTAGCGGGAGGGCGGGAGTATGAGCAGTTCTTC. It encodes CASTPLAGGREYEQFF.

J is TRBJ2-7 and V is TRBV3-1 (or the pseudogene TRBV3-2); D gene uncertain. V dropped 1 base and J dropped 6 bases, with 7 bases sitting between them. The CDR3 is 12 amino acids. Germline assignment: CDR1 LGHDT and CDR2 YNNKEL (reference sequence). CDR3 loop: CASSQGQSEQYF. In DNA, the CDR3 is TGTGCCAGCAGCCAAGGACAAAGCGAGCAGTACTTC.

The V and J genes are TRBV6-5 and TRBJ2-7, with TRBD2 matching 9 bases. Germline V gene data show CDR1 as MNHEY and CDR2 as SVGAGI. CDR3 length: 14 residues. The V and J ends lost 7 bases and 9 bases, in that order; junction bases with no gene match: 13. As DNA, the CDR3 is TGTGCCAGCACCTACGGGCGGGAGGGCCTCGGGCAGTACGTC. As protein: CASTYGREGLGQYV.

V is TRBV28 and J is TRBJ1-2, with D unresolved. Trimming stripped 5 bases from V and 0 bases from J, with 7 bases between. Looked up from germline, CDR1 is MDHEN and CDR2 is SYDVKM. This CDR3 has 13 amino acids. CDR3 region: CASSVDTNYGYTF. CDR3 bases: TGTGCCAGCAGTGTAGACACTAACTATGGCTACACCTTC.

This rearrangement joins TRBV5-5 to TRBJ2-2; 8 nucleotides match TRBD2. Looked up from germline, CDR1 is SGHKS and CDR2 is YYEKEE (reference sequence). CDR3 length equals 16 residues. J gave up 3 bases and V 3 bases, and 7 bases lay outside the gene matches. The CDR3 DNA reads TGTGCCAGCAGCTCCATTACGACTAGCGACACCGGGGAGCTGTTTTTT. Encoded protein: CASSSITTSDTGELFF.

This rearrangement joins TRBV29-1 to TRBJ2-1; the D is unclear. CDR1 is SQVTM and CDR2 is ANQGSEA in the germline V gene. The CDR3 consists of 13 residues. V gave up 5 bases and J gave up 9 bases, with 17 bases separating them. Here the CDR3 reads CSVWMTTVGEQFF. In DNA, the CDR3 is TGCAGCGTTTGGATGACAACGGTCGGTGAGCAGTTCTTC.

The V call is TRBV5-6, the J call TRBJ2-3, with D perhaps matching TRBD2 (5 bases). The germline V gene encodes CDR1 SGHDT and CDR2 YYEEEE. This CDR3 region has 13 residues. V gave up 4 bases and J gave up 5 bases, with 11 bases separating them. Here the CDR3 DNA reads TGTGCCAGCAGCGCTGGACTCCTAGATACGCAGTATTTT. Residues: CASSAGLLDTQYF.

CDR3 bases: TGTGCCAGCAGCCCTGCGGGCTCTGGGGCCAACGTCCTGACTTTC. It specifies CASSPAGSGANVLTF. This sequence joins TRBV27 and TRBJ2-6; weak D call: TRBD2 (5 bases). The CDR3 length is 15 residues. Trimming took 6 bases from V and 0 from J, leaving 9 bases between them. Germline-derived CDR1 and CDR2 are MNHEY and SMNVEV (reference sequence).

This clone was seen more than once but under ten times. The CDR3: CASSSQGDQPQHF. The CDR3 DNA reads as TGTGCCAGCAGCTCTCAGGGGGATCAGCCCCAGCATTTT. The chain combines TRBV7-9 with TRBJ1-5; 7 positions agree with TRBD1. CDR1 is SEHNR and CDR2 is FQNEAQ in the germline V gene (reference sequence). This CDR3 comprises 13 residues. V lost 4 bases and J lost 5; bases outside the gene matches: 2.

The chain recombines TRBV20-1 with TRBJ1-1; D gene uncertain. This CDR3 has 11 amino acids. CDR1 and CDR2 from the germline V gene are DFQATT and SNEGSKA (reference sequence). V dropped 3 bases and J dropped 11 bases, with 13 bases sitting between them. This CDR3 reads CSASSGRGAFF. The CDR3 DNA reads TGCAGTGCTAGTTCGGGGAGAGGGGCTTTCTTT.

CDR3 sequence: CASSILAGVFDEQFF. The CDR3 coding sequence is TGTGCCAGTAGTATACTAGCGGGAGTCTTCGATGAGCAGTTCTTC. The J gene is TRBJ2-1, the V gene TRBV19; 10 bases map to TRBD2. Germline assignment: CDR1 LNHDA and CDR2 SQIVND (reference sequence). CDR3 size: 15 residues. Unmatched junction bases numbered 6, after V lost 2 bases and J lost 8 bases.

The CDR3 is CASSSSTGDGGYTF. In DNA, the CDR3 is TGCGCCAGCAGCTCTTCGACAGGGGATGGTGGCTACACCTTC. The V gene is TRBV5-1, the J gene TRBJ1-2; 8 bases line up with TRBD1. V lost 3 bases to trimming and J lost 7 bases; unmatched junction nucleotides: 8. From germline, CDR1 is SGHRS and CDR2 YFSETQ. CDR3 length: 14 residues.

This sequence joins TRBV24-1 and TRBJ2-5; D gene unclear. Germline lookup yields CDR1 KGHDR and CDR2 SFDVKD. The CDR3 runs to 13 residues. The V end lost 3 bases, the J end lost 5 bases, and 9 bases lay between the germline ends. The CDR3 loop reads CATSDPSLETQYF. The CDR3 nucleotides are TGTGCCACCAGTGATCCCTCCTTGGAGACCCAGTACTTC.

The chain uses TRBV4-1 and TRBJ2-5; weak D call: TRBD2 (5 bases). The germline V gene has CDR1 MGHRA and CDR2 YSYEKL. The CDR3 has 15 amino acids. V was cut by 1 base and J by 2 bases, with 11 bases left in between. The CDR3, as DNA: TGCGCCAGCAGCCAAGCCCGGACTCAACAAGAGACCCAGTACTTC. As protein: CASSQARTQQETQYF.

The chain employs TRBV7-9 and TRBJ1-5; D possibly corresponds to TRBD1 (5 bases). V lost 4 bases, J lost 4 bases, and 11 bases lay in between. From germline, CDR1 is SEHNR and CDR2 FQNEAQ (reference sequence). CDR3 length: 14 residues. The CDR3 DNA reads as TGTGCCAGCAGCTATGGGGGGGTGAATCAGCCCCAGCATTTT. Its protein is CASSYGGVNQPQHF.

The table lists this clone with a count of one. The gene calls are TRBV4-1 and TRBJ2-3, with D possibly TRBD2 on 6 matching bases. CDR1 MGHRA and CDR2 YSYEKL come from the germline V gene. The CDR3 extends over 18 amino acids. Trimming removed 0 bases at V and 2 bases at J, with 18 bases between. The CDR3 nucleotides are TGCGCCAGCAGCCAAGATCTGGTGGGAGGAGGGGACACAGATACGCAGTATTTT. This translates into CASSQDLVGGGDTDTQYF.

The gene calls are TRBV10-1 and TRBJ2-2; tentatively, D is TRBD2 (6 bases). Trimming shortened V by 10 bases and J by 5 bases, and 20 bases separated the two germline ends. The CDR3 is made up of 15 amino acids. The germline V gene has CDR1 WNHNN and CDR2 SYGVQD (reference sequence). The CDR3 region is CATRDGGPGTGELFF. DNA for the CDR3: TGCGCCACCAGGGATGGAGGGCCGGGAACCGGGGAGCTGTTTTTT.

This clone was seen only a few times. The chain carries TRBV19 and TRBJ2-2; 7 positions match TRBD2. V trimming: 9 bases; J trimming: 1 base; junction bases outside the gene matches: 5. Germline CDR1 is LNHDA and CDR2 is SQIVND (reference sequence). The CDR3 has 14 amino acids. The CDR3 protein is CASRIAGNTGELFF. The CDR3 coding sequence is TGTGCCAGCAGGATAGCGGGGAACACCGGGGAGCTGTTTTTT.

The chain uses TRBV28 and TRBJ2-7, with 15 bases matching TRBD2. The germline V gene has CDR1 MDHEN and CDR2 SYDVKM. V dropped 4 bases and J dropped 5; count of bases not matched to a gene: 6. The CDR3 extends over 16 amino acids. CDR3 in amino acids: CASSSPGLAGGNEQYF. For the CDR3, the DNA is TGTGCCAGCAGTTCCCCGGGACTAGCGGGAGGCAACGAGCAGTACTTC.

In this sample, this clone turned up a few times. CDR3 nucleotides: TGTGCCAGCAGCCGTGGACAGAACACTGAAGCTTTCTTT. It yields the protein CASSRGQNTEAFF. The chain employs TRBV5-4 and TRBJ1-1; D is possibly TRBD1 (5 bases). CDR1 is SGHNT and CDR2 is YYREEE in the germline V gene (reference sequence). V gave up 4 bases and J gave up 1 base, with 8 bases separating them. This CDR3 region has 13 residues.